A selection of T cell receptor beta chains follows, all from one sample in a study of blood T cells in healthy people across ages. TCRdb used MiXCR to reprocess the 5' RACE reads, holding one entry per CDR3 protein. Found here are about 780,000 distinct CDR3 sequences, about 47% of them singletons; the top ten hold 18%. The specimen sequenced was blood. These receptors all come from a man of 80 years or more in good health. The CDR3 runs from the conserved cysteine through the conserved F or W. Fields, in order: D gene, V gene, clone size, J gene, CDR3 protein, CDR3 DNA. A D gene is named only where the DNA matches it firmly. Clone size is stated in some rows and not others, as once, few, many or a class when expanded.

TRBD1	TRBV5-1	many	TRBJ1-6	CASSLDGQAYNSPLHF	TGCGCCAGCAGCTTGGATGGACAGGCGTATAATTCACCCCTCCACTTT
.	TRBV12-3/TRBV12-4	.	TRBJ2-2	CASGFYGGNTGELFF	TGTGCCAGCGGTTTTTACGGGGGTAACACCGGGGAGCTGTTTTTT
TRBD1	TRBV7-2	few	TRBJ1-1	CASSPPDRGPTAFF	TGTGCCAGCAGCCCGCCGGACAGGGGACCCACGGCTTTCTTT
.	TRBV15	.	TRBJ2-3	CATSALTTDTQYF	TGTGCCACCAGCGCCCTTACAACAGATACGCAGTATTTT
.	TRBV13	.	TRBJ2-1	CASRMGGAGNEQFF	TGTGCCAGCAGGATGGGGGGGGCGGGAAATGAGCAGTTCTTC
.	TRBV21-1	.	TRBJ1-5	CASSKAPPRGTGQPQHF	TGTGCCAGCAGCAAGGCACCTCCTCGGGGTACCGGTCAGCCCCAGCATTTT
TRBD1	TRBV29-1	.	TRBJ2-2	CSVERTGAGELFF	TGCAGCGTTGAGAGGACAGGGGCCGGGGAGCTGTTTTTT
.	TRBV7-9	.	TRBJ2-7	CASSVDSLYEQYF	TGTGCCAGCAGCGTAGACAGCCTCTACGAGCAGTACTTC
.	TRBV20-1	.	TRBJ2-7	CSARDQVYEQYF	TGCAGTGCTAGAGACCAAGTCTACGAGCAGTACTTC
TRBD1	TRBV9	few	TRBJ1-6	CASSLPPHRGGNSPLHF	TGTGCCAGCAGTCTACCACCCCACAGGGGAGGGAATTCACCCCTCCACTTT
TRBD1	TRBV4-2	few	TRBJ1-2	CASSLDGRQGPGYTF	TGTGCCAGCAGCCTGGACGGGCGACAGGGACCTGGCTACACCTTC
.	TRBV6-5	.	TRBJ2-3	CASSYSNTGTQYF	TGTGCCAGCAGTTACTCTAATACGGGTACGCAGTATTTT
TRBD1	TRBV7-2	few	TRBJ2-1	CASSTRDRVYEQFF	TGTGCCAGCAGCACCCGGGACAGGGTGTATGAGCAGTTCTTC
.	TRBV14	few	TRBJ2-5	CASSQRPRETQYF	TGTGCCAGCAGCCAAAGGCCCCGGGAGACCCAGTACTTC
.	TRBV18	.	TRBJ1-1	CASSGKTGTEAFF	TGTGCCAGCTCCGGAAAAACAGGAACTGAAGCTTTCTTT
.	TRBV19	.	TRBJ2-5	CASSTTTGTETQYF	TGTGCCAGTAGTACGACAACAGGAACAGAGACCCAGTACTTC
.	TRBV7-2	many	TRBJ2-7	CASSSGGVEQYF	TGTGCCAGCAGCTCCGGAGGGGTAGAGCAGTACTTC
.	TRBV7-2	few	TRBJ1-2	CASRSSRGRGNYGYTF	TGTGCCAGTCGATCCTCTCGGGGCAGGGGTAACTATGGCTACACCTTC
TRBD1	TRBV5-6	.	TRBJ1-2	CASSLVPGGSSYGYTF	TGTGCCAGCAGCTTGGTGCCAGGGGGATCCTCCTATGGCTACACCTTC
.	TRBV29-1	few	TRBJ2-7	CSVGMDVIASYEQYF	TGCAGCGTTGGGATGGACGTTATAGCCTCCTACGAGCAGTACTTC
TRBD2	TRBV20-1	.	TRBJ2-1	CSAKGNGLGGSSYNEQFF	TGCAGTGCTAAGGGGAATGGGCTGGGCGGGAGTTCATACAATGAGCAGTTCTTC
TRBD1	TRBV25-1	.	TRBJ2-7	CASRGDSPAVYEQYF	TGTGCCAGCAGGGGGGACAGCCCTGCGGTCTACGAGCAGTACTTC
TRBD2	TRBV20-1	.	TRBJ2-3	CSAGLAGIHTDTQYF	TGCAGTGCTGGACTAGCGGGAATACACACAGATACGCAGTATTTT
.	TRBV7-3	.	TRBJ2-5	CASSLEGWKTQYF	TGTGCCAGCAGCTTAGAGGGGTGGAAGACCCAGTACTTC
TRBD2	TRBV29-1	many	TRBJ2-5	CSVAAAGVRETQYF	TGCAGCGTTGCGGCCGCGGGAGTAAGAGAGACCCAGTACTTC
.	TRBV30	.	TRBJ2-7	CAWTDKGPTYEQYF	TGTGCCTGGACTGACAAGGGCCCCACCTACGAGCAGTACTTC
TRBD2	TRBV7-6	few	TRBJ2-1	CASSPLAVEQFF	TGTGCCAGCAGCCCCCTAGCGGTTGAGCAGTTCTTC
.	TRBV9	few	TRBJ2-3	CASSVGPDTQYF	TGTGCCAGCAGCGTAGGGCCAGATACGCAGTATTTT
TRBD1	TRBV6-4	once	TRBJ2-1	CASSVTGGSGGEQFF	TGTGCCAGCAGCGTAACAGGGGGCTCAGGAGGTGAGCAGTTCTTC
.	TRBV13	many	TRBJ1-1	CASALGNTEAFF	TGTGCCAGCGCATTGGGTAACACTGAAGCTTTCTTT
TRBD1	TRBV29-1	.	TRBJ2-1	CSVDITTGGQFF	TGCAGCGTTGACATCACGACAGGGGGGCAGTTCTTC
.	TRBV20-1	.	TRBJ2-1	CSADRGNEQFF	TGCAGTGCAGACCGGGGCAATGAGCAGTTCTTC
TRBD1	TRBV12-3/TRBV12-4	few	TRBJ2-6	CASSPRGTGVSGANVLTF	TGTGCCAGCAGTCCCCGAGGGACAGGGGTCTCTGGGGCCAACGTCCTGACTTTC
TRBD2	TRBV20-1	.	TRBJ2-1	CSALDDPGGHSYNEQFF	TGCAGTGCTCTCGATGACCCGGGGGGGCACTCCTACAATGAGCAGTTCTTC
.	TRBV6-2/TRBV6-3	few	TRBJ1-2	CASSYEPSGGYTF	TGTGCCAGCAGTTACGAGCCCAGCGGCGGCTACACCTTC
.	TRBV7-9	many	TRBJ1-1	CASTPGGTEAFF	TGTGCCAGCACCCCGGGGGGCACTGAAGCTTTCTTT
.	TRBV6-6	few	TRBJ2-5	CASSYLSEQEQYF	TGTGCCAGCAGTTACCTTTCCGAACAGGAGCAGTACTTC